This passage covers 5 T cell receptor beta chains from one sample sequenced in a study of PD-1 blockade in mismatch repair-deficient tumors (dated by TCRdb to the late 2010s). Libraries were constructed by the immunoSEQ multiplex PCR assay. TCRdb holds this immuneACCESS table with in-frame rearrangements only. Some clones are missing; in checked studies, unresolved V genes explain under half, and the rest has no known cause. This sample comprises tens of thousands of clones, about 82% of them detected only once. Roughly 6% of the sample is taken by the ten largest. Material: peripheral blood, obtained 44 weeks after starting pembrolizumab. These receptors were collected from an adult with mismatch repair-deficient cancer.

This sequence joins TRBV11-2 and TRBJ2-7, with 7 bases fitting TRBD2. The germline CDR1 and CDR2 sequences are SGHAT and FQNNGV. The CDR3 runs 12 residues. The ends lost 5 bases at V and 6 bases at J; junction bases unmatched: 4. The DNA for the CDR3 is TGTGCCAGCAGCCTGGGAGGGACCGAGCAGTACTTC. Its protein is CASSLGGTEQYF.

The chain uses TRBV27 and TRBJ2-1, with TRBD2 identical over 7 bases. J gave up 0 bases and V 8 bases, and 7 bases lay outside the gene matches. There are 15 residues in the CDR3. Per the germline V gene, CDR1 is MNHEY and CDR2 is SMNVEV (reference sequence). The CDR3 region is CASDNRGDSYNEQFF. For the CDR3, the DNA is TGTGCCAGCGATAATCGGGGGGACTCCTACAATGAGCAGTTCTTC.

The chain has TRBV4-2 and TRBJ2-1; TRBD2 aligns across 8 bases. This CDR3 region has 15 residues. CDR1 is LGHNA, CDR2 YNFKEQ, per germline. The J segment lost 9 bases and the V segment lost 4 bases, leaving 11 bases of the junction unmatched. The CDR3 nucleotides read TGTGCCAGCAGCCTGCTAGCGGGCTCCCCGGGTGAGCAGTTCTTC. Encoded protein: CASSLLAGSPGEQFF.

V usage is TRBV4-1 and J usage is TRBJ2-2; D possibly corresponds to TRBD1 (6 bases). The germline V and J ends were trimmed by 0 bases and 7 bases, with 18 bases remaining between them. The germline gives CDR1 MGHRA, CDR2 YSYEKL. The CDR3 totals 17 residues. The CDR3 spells CASSQEGGRGFVGELFF. The CDR3, as DNA: TGCGCCAGCAGCCAAGAAGGCGGCAGGGGATTTGTCGGGGAGCTGTTTTTT.

This clone was counted only a few times. The chain has TRBV19 and TRBJ1-3; D possibly corresponds to TRBD1 (6 bases). There are 15 residues in the CDR3. The V and J ends lost 3 bases and 3 bases respectively, with 12 bases between them. Germline CDR1 LNHDA, CDR2 SQIVND (reference sequence). The CDR3 DNA is TGTGCCAGTAGTATCTCGAGGGGGTATGGAAACACCATATATTTT. It yields the protein CASSISRGYGNTIYF. The complete variable domain, with remaining parts taken from reference TRBV19 and TRBJ1-3, reads DGGITQSPKYLFRKEGQNVTLSCEQNLNHDAMYWYRQDPGQGLRLIYYSQIVNDFQKGDIAEGYSVSREKKESFPLTVTSAQKNPTAFYLCASSISRGYGNTIYFGEGSWLTVV.